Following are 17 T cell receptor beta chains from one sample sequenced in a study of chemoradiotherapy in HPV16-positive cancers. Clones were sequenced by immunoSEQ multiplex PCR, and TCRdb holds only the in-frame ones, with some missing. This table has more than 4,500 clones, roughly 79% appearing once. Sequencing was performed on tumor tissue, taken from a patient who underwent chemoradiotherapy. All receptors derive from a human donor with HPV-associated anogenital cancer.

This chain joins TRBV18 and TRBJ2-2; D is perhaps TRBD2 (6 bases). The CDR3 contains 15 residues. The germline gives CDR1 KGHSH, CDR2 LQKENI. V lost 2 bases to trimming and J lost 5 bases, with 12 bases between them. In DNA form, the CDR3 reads TGTGCCAGCTCACCAGGGTCCCTAGCGACCGGGGAGCTGTTTTTT. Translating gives CASSPGSLATGELFF.

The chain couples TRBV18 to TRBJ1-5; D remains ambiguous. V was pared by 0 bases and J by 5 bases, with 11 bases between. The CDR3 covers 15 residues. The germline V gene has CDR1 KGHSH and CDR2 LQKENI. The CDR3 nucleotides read TGTGCCAGCTCACCACCGGACTTATGGGATCAGCCCCAGCATTTT. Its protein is CASSPPDLWDQPQHF.

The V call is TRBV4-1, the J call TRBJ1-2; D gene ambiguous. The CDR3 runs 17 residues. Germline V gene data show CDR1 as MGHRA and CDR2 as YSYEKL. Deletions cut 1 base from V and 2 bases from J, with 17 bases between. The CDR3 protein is CASSQGGGDTLNYGYTF. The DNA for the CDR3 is TGCGCCAGCAGCCAAGGGGGAGGTGACACCTTAAACTATGGCTACACCTTC.

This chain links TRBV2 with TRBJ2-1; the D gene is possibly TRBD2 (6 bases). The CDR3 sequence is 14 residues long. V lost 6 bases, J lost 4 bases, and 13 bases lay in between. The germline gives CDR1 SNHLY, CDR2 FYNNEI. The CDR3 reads CASRAAGDYNEQFF. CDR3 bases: TGTGCCAGCAGAGCAGCGGGCGATTACAATGAGCAGTTCTTC.

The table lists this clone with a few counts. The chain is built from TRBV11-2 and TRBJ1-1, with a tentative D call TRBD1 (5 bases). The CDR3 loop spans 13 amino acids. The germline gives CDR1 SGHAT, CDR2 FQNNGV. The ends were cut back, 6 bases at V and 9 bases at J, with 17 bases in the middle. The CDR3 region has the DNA TGTGCCAGCAGTTCATCAGGGACCACCAAAGCTTTCTTT. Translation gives CASSSSGTTKAFF.

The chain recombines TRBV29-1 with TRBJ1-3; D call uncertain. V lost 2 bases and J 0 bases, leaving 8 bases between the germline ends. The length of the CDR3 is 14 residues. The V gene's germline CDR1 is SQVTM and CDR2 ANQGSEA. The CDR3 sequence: CSVETSDSGNTIYF. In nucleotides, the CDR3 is TGCAGCGTTGAAACATCAGACTCTGGAAACACCATATATTTT.

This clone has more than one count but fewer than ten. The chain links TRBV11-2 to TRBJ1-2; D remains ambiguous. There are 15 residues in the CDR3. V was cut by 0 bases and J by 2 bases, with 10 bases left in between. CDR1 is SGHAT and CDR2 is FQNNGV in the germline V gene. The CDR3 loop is CASSLDPSQNYGYTF. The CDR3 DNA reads TGTGCCAGCAGCTTAGATCCGTCCCAGAACTATGGCTACACCTTC.

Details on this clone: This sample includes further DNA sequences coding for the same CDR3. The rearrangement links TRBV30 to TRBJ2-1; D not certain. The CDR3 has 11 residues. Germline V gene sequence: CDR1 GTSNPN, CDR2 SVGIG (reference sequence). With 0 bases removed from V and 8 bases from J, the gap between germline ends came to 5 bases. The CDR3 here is CAWSVSDEQFF. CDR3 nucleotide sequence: TGTGCCTGGAGTGTATCCGATGAGCAGTTCTTC.

The CDR3 DNA follows: TGTGCCAGCAGCCAGGGCCCCGCTGCTGGGCAGTTCTTC. Its protein is CASSQGPAAGQFF. V usage is TRBV14 and J usage is TRBJ2-1; no definite D call. V was trimmed by 3 bases and J by 12 bases, leaving 15 bases between them. CDR1 and CDR2 (germline): SGHDN, FVKESK. This CDR3 is 13 amino acids long.

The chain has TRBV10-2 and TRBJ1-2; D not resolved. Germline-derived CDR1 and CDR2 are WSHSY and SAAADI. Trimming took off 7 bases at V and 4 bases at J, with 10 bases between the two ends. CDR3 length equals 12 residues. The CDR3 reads CASTDSIYGYTF. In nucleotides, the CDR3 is TGCGCCAGCACTGACTCAATCTATGGCTACACCTTC.

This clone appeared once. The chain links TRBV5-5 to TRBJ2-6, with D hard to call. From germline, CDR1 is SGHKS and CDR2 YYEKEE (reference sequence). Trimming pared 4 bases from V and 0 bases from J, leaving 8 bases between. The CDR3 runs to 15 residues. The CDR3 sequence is CASSVQGSGANVLTF. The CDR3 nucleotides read TGTGCCAGCAGCGTCCAAGGCTCTGGGGCCAACGTCCTGACTTTC.

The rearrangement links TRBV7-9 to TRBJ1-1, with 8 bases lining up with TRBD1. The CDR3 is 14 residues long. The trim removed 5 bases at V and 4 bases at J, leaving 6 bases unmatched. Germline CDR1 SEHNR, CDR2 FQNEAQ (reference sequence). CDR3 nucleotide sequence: TGTGCCAGCAGCGTCACAGGGGGTAGCACTGAAGCTTTCTTT. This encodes CASSVTGGSTEAFF.

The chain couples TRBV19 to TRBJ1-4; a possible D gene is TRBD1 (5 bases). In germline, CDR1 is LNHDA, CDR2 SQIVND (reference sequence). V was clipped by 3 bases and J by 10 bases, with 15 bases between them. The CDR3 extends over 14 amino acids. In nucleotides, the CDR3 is TGTGCCAGTAGTATTGTGACTCCGCAGGGAAAACTGTTTTTT. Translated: CASSIVTPQGKLFF.

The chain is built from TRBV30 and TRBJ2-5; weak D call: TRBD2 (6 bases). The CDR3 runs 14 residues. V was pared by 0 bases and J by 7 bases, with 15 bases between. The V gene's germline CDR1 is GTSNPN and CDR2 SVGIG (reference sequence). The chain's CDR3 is CAWSVSPGEATQYF. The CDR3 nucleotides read TGTGCCTGGAGTGTATCTCCGGGAGAGGCGACCCAGTACTTC.

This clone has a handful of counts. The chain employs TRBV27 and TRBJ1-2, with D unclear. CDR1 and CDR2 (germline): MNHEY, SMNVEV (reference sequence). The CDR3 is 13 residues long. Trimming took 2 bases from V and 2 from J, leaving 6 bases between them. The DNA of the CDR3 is TGTGCCAGCAGTTTAACACCCAACTATGGCTACACCTTC. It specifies CASSLTPNYGYTF.

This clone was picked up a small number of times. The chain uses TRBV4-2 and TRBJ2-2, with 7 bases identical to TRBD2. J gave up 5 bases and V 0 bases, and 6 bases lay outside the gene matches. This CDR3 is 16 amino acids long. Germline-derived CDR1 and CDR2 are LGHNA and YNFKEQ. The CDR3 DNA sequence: TGTGCCAGCAGCCAAGAGGTCGGGAGGAGGACCGGGGAGCTGTTTTTT. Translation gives CASSQEVGRRTGELFF.

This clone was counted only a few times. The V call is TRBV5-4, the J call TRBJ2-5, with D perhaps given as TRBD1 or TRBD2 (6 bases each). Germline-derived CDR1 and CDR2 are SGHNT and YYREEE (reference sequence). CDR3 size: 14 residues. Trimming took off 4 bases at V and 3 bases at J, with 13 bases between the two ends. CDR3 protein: CASSTPGAKETQYF. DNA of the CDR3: TGTGCCAGCAGCACCCCGGGGGCGAAAGAGACCCAGTACTTC.